The 21 T cell receptor beta chains given below trace back to one sample, sequenced in a study of OX40 agonist ivuxolimab in advanced cancers. Repertoires were generated with immunoSEQ multiplex PCR, while TCRdb's copy carries only in-frame clones and drops some. This table holds just under 100,000 clones, approximately 94% found once. Sample: CD4+ or CD8+ T cells sorted from blood, taken in a trial of the OX40 agonist ivuxolimab. The receptors here all came from an adult with an advanced solid tumor such as melanoma, head and neck, liver or kidney cancer.

The chain couples TRBV11-2 to TRBJ1-4; D ambiguous. This CDR3 is built from 15 residues. Trimming took 4 bases from V and 0 from J, leaving 9 bases between them. The germline V gene has CDR1 SGHAT and CDR2 FQNNGV. In DNA form, the CDR3 reads TGTGCCAGCAGCTCATACAGAGCAACTAATGAAAAACTGTTTTTT. Protein: CASSSYRATNEKLFF.

The chain employs TRBV5-1 and TRBJ1-4; D not certain. Germline loops: CDR1 SGHRS, CDR2 YFSETQ. CDR3 length: 13 residues. V was shortened by 3 bases and J by 7 bases, with 10 bases between the two germline ends. CDR3 coding DNA: TGCGCCAGCAGCTGGGCGGACGGTGAAAAACTGTTTTTT. Translating gives CASSWADGEKLFF.

In the case of this clone: In the same sample, other DNA sequences code for this CDR3. The chain employs TRBV2 and TRBJ1-2; tentative D call: TRBD1 (5 bases). CDR3 length: 12 amino acids. V was shortened by 4 bases and J by 3 bases, with 6 bases between the two germline ends. Germline CDR1 and CDR2: SNHLY and FYNNEI. The CDR3 DNA is TGTGCCAGCAGTGGGGACTACTATGGCTACACCTTC. Translating it yields CASSGDYYGYTF.

The V gene is TRBV30, the J gene TRBJ1-5; no firm D call. Germline lookup yields CDR1 GTSNPN and CDR2 SVGIG (reference sequence). V was cut by 0 bases and J by 6 bases, with 12 bases left in between. CDR3 length: 14 residues. CDR3 bases: TGTGCCTGGAGTGTATTGGCCAAGGGTCAGCCCCAGCATTTT. Amino acids: CAWSVLAKGQPQHF.

This clone showed up just a few times. The chain links TRBV27 to TRBJ1-1; weak D call: TRBD1 (6 bases). CDR3 length equals 12 residues. V lost 8 bases and J 9 bases, leaving 16 bases between the germline ends. Germline CDR1 and CDR2: MNHEY and SMNVEV (reference sequence). The CDR3 reads CASRRGDTKAFF. CDR3 nucleotide sequence: TGTGCCAGCCGAAGGGGGGACACCAAAGCTTTCTTT.

The gene calls are TRBV4-3 and TRBJ1-2; 7 positions agree with TRBD1. V lost 1 base, J lost 4 bases, and 6 bases stayed unmatched. Germline CDR1 reads LGHNA; CDR2 reads YSLEER. This CDR3 spans 15 amino acids. CDR3 loop: CASSQAQGEFYGYTF. The CDR3 region has the DNA TGCGCCAGCAGCCAAGCCCAGGGGGAGTTCTATGGCTACACCTTC.

This rearrangement joins TRBV5-8 to TRBJ1-4; tentatively, D is TRBD1 (5 bases). The CDR3 runs to 14 residues. Looked up from germline, CDR1 is SGHTS and CDR2 is YDEGEE. V was trimmed by 2 bases and J by 6 bases, leaving 11 bases between them. The CDR3 DNA follows: TGTGCCAGCAGCTTCGGCAGGGATGATGAAAAACTGTTTTTT. It yields the protein CASSFGRDDEKLFF.

The chain employs TRBV9 and TRBJ2-3; D gene ambiguous. V lost 0 bases, J lost 2 bases, and 7 bases lay in between. The CDR3 sequence is 14 residues long. Germline CDR1 reads SGDLS; CDR2 reads YYNGEE. This CDR3 is CASSVGVNTDTQYF. CDR3 in DNA: TGTGCCAGCAGCGTAGGAGTAAACACAGATACGCAGTATTTT.

This clone appeared a single time. The chain employs TRBV6-1 and TRBJ1-1, with D possibly matching TRBD1 (5 bases). The CDR3 contains 12 residues. Germline values: CDR1 MNHNS, CDR2 SASEGT. The ends were cut back, 4 bases at V and 11 bases at J, with 14 bases in the middle. The CDR3 nucleotides read TGTGCCAGCAGTGCCAGACAGACCCACGCTTTCTTT. Its translation: CASSARQTHAFF.

V gene TRBV7-2 combines with J gene TRBJ2-1; 12 bases agree with TRBD2. Germline-derived CDR1 and CDR2 are SGHTA and FQGNSA. V lost 5 bases to trimming and J lost 7 bases; unmatched junction nucleotides: 3. This CDR3 is 14 amino acids long. DNA for the CDR3: TGTGCCAGCAGCAGAGGGACTAGCGGGAATGAGCAGTTCTTC. Translation gives CASSRGTSGNEQFF.

The genes are TRBV15 and TRBJ1-6; 10 nucleotides line up with TRBD1. V trimming: 3 bases; J trimming: 9 bases; junction bases outside the gene matches: 5. There are 15 residues in the CDR3. From germline, CDR1 is LNHNV and CDR2 YYDKDF (reference sequence). CDR3 nucleotides: TGTGCCACCAGCAGGGATGGGACAGGGGTTTCACCCCTCCACTTT. Translating it yields CATSRDGTGVSPLHF.

The rearrangement joins TRBV6-5 to TRBJ2-7; the match to TRBD2 covers 7 bases. The CDR3 extends over 14 amino acids. Germline assignment: CDR1 MNHEY and CDR2 SVGAGI. Trimming removed 6 bases from V and 0 bases from J; junction bases left unmatched: 5. The CDR3 protein is CASSQSGVSYEQYF. For the CDR3, the DNA is TGTGCCAGCAGCCAAAGCGGGGTCTCCTACGAGCAGTACTTC.

Only one count was recorded for this clone. V usage is TRBV19 and J usage is TRBJ1-1; tentatively, D is TRBD1 (6 bases). Trimming removed 2 bases from V and 5 bases from J, with 12 bases in between. Germline loops: CDR1 LNHDA, CDR2 SQIVND (reference sequence). The CDR3 covers 14 residues. The chain's CDR3 is CASSILRQATEAFF. CDR3 DNA: TGTGCCAGTAGTATATTGCGACAGGCAACTGAAGCTTTCTTT.

The CDR3 loop reads CASSPRTQGAREAFF. The DNA of the CDR3 is TGCGCCAGCAGCCCCCGTACACAGGGGGCGAGAGAAGCTTTCTTT. This chain links TRBV4-1 with TRBJ1-1; the match to TRBD1 covers 9 bases. CDR1 is MGHRA, CDR2 YSYEKL, per germline. Trimming took 4 bases from V and 8 from J; bases not matched to a gene: 11. CDR3 length: 15 residues.

This rearrangement joins TRBV5-4 to TRBJ2-1; 9 bases match TRBD1. After removal of 4 bases from V and 5 bases from J, the junction contained 7 bases not matched to a gene. The CDR3 length is 15 residues. Germline values: CDR1 SGHNT, CDR2 YYREEE (reference sequence). The CDR3 here is CASSLRTGANNEQFF. The CDR3 bases are TGTGCCAGCAGCCTGCGGACAGGGGCCAACAATGAGCAGTTCTTC.

This chain uses TRBV29-1 with TRBJ1-5; D is uncertain. V was clipped by 8 bases and J by 0 bases, with 11 bases between them. The CDR3 is 13 amino acids. Germline V CDR1 and CDR2: SQVTM, ANQGSEA. The CDR3 DNA follows: TGCAGCCATGGGGAGAGTAGCAATCAGCCCCAGCATTTT. Encoded protein: CSHGESSNQPQHF.

The chain links TRBV9 to TRBJ2-7; a weak D match, TRBD2 (6 bases). This CDR3 has 15 amino acids. CDR1 is SGDLS and CDR2 is YYNGEE in the germline V gene. V lost 1 base and J lost 3, with 14 bases in between. DNA for the CDR3: TGTGCCAGCAGCGTAACTCCGGAGGGAGGCTACGAGCAGTACTTC. Amino acids: CASSVTPEGGYEQYF.

The chain recombines TRBV28 with TRBJ2-2, with D hard to call. The CDR3 spans 13 residues. V was cut by 4 bases and J by 4 bases, with 7 bases left in between. The germline V gene encodes CDR1 MDHEN and CDR2 SYDVKM. CDR3 protein: CASSSLTTGELFF. In nucleotides, the CDR3 is TGTGCCAGCAGTTCCCTAACCACCGGGGAGCTGTTTTTT.

This sequence joins TRBV15 and TRBJ1-2; 8 nucleotides line up with TRBD1. V lost 5 bases and J lost 4; bases outside the gene matches: 9. CDR1 is LNHNV, CDR2 YYDKDF, per germline (reference sequence). The CDR3 contains 15 residues. In DNA form, the CDR3 reads TGTGCCACCAGCCCGCAGACAGGGGCAGGCTATGGCTACACCTTC. This translates into CATSPQTGAGYGYTF. The variable domain in full, with the rest retrieved from reference TRBV15 and TRBJ1-2, is DAMVIQNPRYQVTQFGKPVTLSCSQTLNHNVMYWYQQKSSQAPKLLFHYYDKDFNNEADTPDNFQSRRPNTSFCFLDIRSPGLGDTAMYLCATSPQTGAGYGYTFGSGTRLTVV.

This chain joins TRBV4-3 and TRBJ1-5; possible D gene TRBD1, 5 bases. V dropped 0 bases and J dropped 11 bases, with 11 bases sitting between them. Germline CDR1 reads LGHNA; CDR2 reads YSLEER. This CDR3 is 13 amino acids long. This chain's CDR3 is CASSQDIGRAQHF. The CDR3 nucleotides read TGCGCCAGCAGCCAAGATATCGGCAGGGCCCAGCATTTT.

The J gene is TRBJ2-7, the V gene TRBV27, with TRBD1 matching 7 bases. The CDR3 loop spans 12 amino acids. CDR1 and CDR2 from the germline V gene are MNHEY and SMNVEV (reference sequence). V trimming: 5 bases; J trimming: 5 bases; junction bases outside the gene matches: 3. The CDR3 loop is CASSQQGNEQYF. In nucleotides, the CDR3 is TGTGCCAGCAGTCAACAGGGGAACGAGCAGTACTTC.